Listed here is a single T cell receptor beta chain. Per the original data handling: It was from reference gene primer amplification that nucleated cell counts were estimated. Sequencing was performed with immunoSEQ multiplex PCR; in TCRdb, only in-frame clones are kept and a portion is missing. V and J calls and clone size are copied from that table; D and trimming were computed from the DNA. This sample carries around 190,000 clones, around 80% of them seen once, and the ten largest clones take 6.5%. The data originate from a study of blood T cell repertoires in COVID-19. Study summary: From the United States, Italy and Spain came samples of acute and convalescent COVID-19. T cells, B-cell-depleted T cells, or PBMCs supplied cDNA or gDNA.

Sequencing used peripheral blood. The sequence was collected from a man between 65 and 85 years old with active or convalescent COVID-19.

The CDR3 is CASSFQQGRVGDYGYTF. Here the CDR3 DNA reads TGTGCCAGCAGCTTTCAACAGGGGCGGGTAGGAGACTATGGCTACACCTTC. The J gene is TRBJ1-2, the V gene TRBV7-2, with 7 nucleotides matching TRBD1. The CDR3 covers 17 residues. Unmatched junction bases numbered 13, after V lost 3 bases and J lost 3 bases. Germline loops: CDR1 SGHTA, CDR2 FQGNSA.